This is a list of T cell receptor beta chains from one sample in a study of blood T cell repertoires in COVID-19. Profiled with immunoSEQ multiplex PCR; TCRdb holds only in-frame clones, not every one. The sample shows 200,000 to 300,000 clones, roughly 80% of them seen only once. The sequencing input was peripheral blood. These receptors were collected from a man aged 55 to 70 with acute or convalescent COVID-19. CDR3s include the opening cysteine and the closing phenylalanine or tryptophan.

CDR3aa: CASSYSSTRTSGELFF
len: 16
v_gene: TRBV6-2/TRBV6-3

CDR3aa: CASTLGSGRGHEQFF
len: 15
v_gene: TRBV27

CDR3aa: CASSEGRQGNQPQHF
len: 15
v_gene: TRBV18

CDR3aa: CASSTLGYGEDTIYF
len: 15
v_gene: TRBV5-1

CDR3aa: CASSERVTGGLTGELFF
len: 17
v_gene: TRBV6-1

CDR3aa: CSAWPSTEQFF
len: 11
v_gene: TRBV20-1

CDR3aa: CASSLTSLAGMAGELFF
len: 17
v_gene: TRBV5-1

CDR3aa: CASSPPSSYEQYF
len: 13
v_gene: TRBV18

CDR3aa: CASSLRSTGFSGAFF
len: 15
v_gene: TRBV7-8

CDR3aa: CASSSWDRGSPVDEQFF
len: 17
v_gene: TRBV28

CDR3aa: CASSEGDSGLYGYTF
len: 15
v_gene: TRBV2

CDR3aa: CASSPEDRYTEAFF
len: 14
v_gene: TRBV28

CDR3aa: CASSQEAESSYNSPLHF
len: 17
v_gene: TRBV4-1

CDR3aa: CASSYGQGLGGYTF
len: 14
v_gene: TRBV6-5

CDR3aa: CASSQGTQRGETQYF
len: 15
v_gene: TRBV4-3

CDR3aa: CASSQKGPYHRDRDYTGELFF
len: 21
v_gene: TRBV3-1/TRBV3-2

CDR3aa: CASSYSGTGINYGYTF
len: 16
v_gene: TRBV6-6

CDR3aa: CASSSPRTGYGYTF
len: 14
v_gene: TRBV6-2/TRBV6-3

CDR3aa: CASSLPGTGGNAFF
len: 14
v_gene: TRBV28

CDR3aa: CAIGTGGRYTF
len: 11
v_gene: TRBV10-3

CDR3aa: CASSLVGSSSPRGETQYF
len: 18
v_gene: TRBV7-2

CDR3aa: CASSFYGTAEKLFF
len: 14
v_gene: TRBV5-1

CDR3aa: CASSKGQADEQYF
len: 13
v_gene: TRBV11-1

CDR3aa: CASHKGAGGTDTQYF
len: 15
v_gene: TRBV7-6

CDR3aa: CASSADRVDGYTF
len: 13
v_gene: TRBV2

CDR3aa: CASRLGLEETQYF
len: 13
v_gene: TRBV7-9

CDR3aa: CASSLSGVTYEQYF
len: 14
v_gene: TRBV11-3

CDR3aa: CASSQDPREDTQYF
len: 14
v_gene: TRBV3-1/TRBV3-2

CDR3aa: CASSLAGQGETGELFF
len: 16
v_gene: TRBV28

CDR3aa: CASGLAGGEQFF
len: 12
v_gene: TRBV7-9

CDR3aa: CASSVYGTGDSNQPQHF
len: 17
v_gene: TRBV19

CDR3aa: CASSSGGLYNEQFF
len: 14
v_gene: TRBV7-9

CDR3aa: CASSAGTGINQPQHF
len: 15
v_gene: TRBV3-1/TRBV3-2

CDR3aa: CASSQPGVAGELFF
len: 14
v_gene: TRBV3-1/TRBV3-2

CDR3aa: CASSLANQGTTDTQYF
len: 16
v_gene: TRBV7-2

CDR3aa: CASSLDGGFTDTQYF
len: 15
v_gene: TRBV5-4

CDR3aa: CASSLEWREGSTEQFF
len: 16
v_gene: TRBV28